The 25 T cell receptor beta chains presented below share a single source sample, sequenced in a study of graft-versus-host responses after intestinal transplantation. For these TCRs, the target antigens are not known. Assay: immunoSEQ multiplex PCR; the TCRdb copy retains only in-frame clones and omits some. Of around 120,000 clones detected, just over 90% appear once; the ten largest clones hold over 0.15%. This specimen consisted of unstimulated CD4+ T cells sorted from spleen or lymph node cells, obtained before intestinal transplant. These receptors were collected from a human donor who received an intestinal transplant.

The genes are TRBV7-8 and TRBJ1-3; D possibly corresponds to TRBD1 (6 bases). This CDR3 has 15 amino acids. Germline V gene data show CDR1 as SGHVS and CDR2 as FQNEAQ. V was trimmed by 7 bases and J by 0 bases, leaving 13 bases between them. CDR3 bases: TGTGCCAGCACTACAGGGACGTCCTCTGGAAACACCATATATTTT. Its protein is CASTTGTSSGNTIYF.

This chain uses TRBV5-5 with TRBJ2-5; maybe TRBD2 (7 bases). V lost 2 bases to trimming and J lost 1 base, with 15 bases between them. The CDR3 is made up of 16 amino acids. Germline V gene sequence: CDR1 SGHKS, CDR2 YYEKEE (reference sequence). In DNA form, the CDR3 reads TGTGCCAGCAGCTTAGTTTTGGGGGGGCCCCAAGAGACCCAGTACTTC. Its translation: CASSLVLGGPQETQYF.

The chain joins TRBV6-6 to TRBJ2-3; TRBD2 agrees at 8 bases. The CDR3 runs to 15 residues. Unmatched junction bases numbered 4, after V lost 4 bases and J lost 1 base. Per germline, CDR1 MNHNY and CDR2 SVGAGI (reference sequence). The CDR3 DNA follows: TGTGCCAGCAGTTTTGGGCGGGGGGGCACAGATACGCAGTATTTT. Encoded protein: CASSFGRGGTDTQYF.

The CDR3 bases are TGTGCTAGTGCTCTATTCCGGGACAGGGTCTCCTACGAGCAGTACTTC. Its protein is CASALFRDRVSYEQYF. The chain employs TRBV12-5 and TRBJ2-7, with 9 bases that match TRBD1. The CDR3 loop spans 16 amino acids. V trimming: 7 bases; J trimming: 0 bases; junction bases outside the gene matches: 10. Germline lookup yields CDR1 LGHNT and CDR2 FRNRAP.

The chain employs TRBV19 and TRBJ2-1; perhaps TRBD2 as D (5 bases). In germline, CDR1 is LNHDA, CDR2 SQIVND (reference sequence). The CDR3 covers 15 residues. Trimming removed 3 bases at V and 3 bases at J, with 12 bases between. The CDR3 DNA reads TGTGCCAGTAGTATGTGGCTAGCAGACTACAATGAGCAGTTCTTC. Its protein product is CASSMWLADYNEQFF.

This rearrangement joins TRBV5-4 to TRBJ2-3; no reliable D call. The CDR3 consists of 13 residues. V was shortened by 4 bases and J by 0 bases, with 6 bases between the two germline ends. CDR1 and CDR2 from the germline V gene are SGHNT and YYREEE (reference sequence). CDR3 in DNA: TGTGCCAGCAGCATTCCTAGCACAGATACGCAGTATTTT. Amino acids: CASSIPSTDTQYF.

This clone came up once. V and J are TRBV7-6 and TRBJ2-1; 11 nucleotides align to TRBD2. Germline V gene lookup returns CDR1 SGHVS and CDR2 FNYEAQ. V lost 0 bases and J lost 1; bases outside the gene matches: 5. This CDR3 comprises 18 residues. The CDR3 reads CASSLAPGTSGSYNEQFF. The CDR3 DNA follows: TGTGCCAGCAGCTTAGCGCCCGGGACTAGCGGATCCTACAATGAGCAGTTCTTC.

The V gene is TRBV28, the J gene TRBJ1-6; perhaps TRBD1 as D (6 bases). V dropped 5 bases and J dropped 10 bases, with 18 bases sitting between them. CDR1 and CDR2 from the germline V gene are MDHEN and SYDVKM. CDR3 length equals 15 residues. The CDR3 DNA sequence: TGTGCCAGCAGTGGGGGGGCGCTGATCCAATCACCCCTCCACTTT. It codes for CASSGGALIQSPLHF.

V is TRBV5-5 and J is TRBJ1-2; 9 bases agree with TRBD1. V lost 0 bases and J lost 4; bases outside the gene matches: 4. Germline lookup yields CDR1 SGHKS and CDR2 YYEKEE (reference sequence). This CDR3 region has 15 residues. The CDR3 DNA is TGTGCCAGCAGCTTGGGGACAGGGGTAGCCTATGGCTACACCTTC. Translating it yields CASSLGTGVAYGYTF.

The chain's CDR3 is CASSQDPIGERNQPQHF. In nucleotides, the CDR3 is TGCGCCAGCAGCCAAGATCCCATCGGGGAGCGCAATCAGCCCCAGCATTTT. The chain employs TRBV4-1 and TRBJ1-5; the D is unclear. The CDR3 consists of 17 residues. The V gene's germline CDR1 is MGHRA and CDR2 YSYEKL. Trimming stripped 0 bases from V and 2 bases from J, with 14 bases between.

This clone was detected only once. The genes are TRBV6-5 and TRBJ1-1; D remains unclear. This CDR3 is 11 amino acids long. V was cut by 2 bases and J by 10 bases, with 8 bases left in between. Germline assignment: CDR1 MNHEY and CDR2 SVGAGI. Written as DNA, the CDR3 is TGTGCCAGCAGTTACCTAGAGGTAGCTTTCTTT. Translating it yields CASSYLEVAFF.

The genes are TRBV5-1 and TRBJ2-1, with TRBD1 matching over 9 bases. CDR1 and CDR2 from the germline V gene are SGHRS and YFSETQ. The CDR3 runs to 14 residues. The V and J ends lost 0 bases and 7 bases, in that order; junction bases with no gene match: 2. CDR3 nucleotides: TGCGCCAGCAGCTTGGGGGACAGGGTGAATGAGCAGTTCTTC. Protein: CASSLGDRVNEQFF.

The J gene is TRBJ1-2, the V gene TRBV4-1; D is ambiguous. This CDR3 region has 13 residues. The germline V gene encodes CDR1 MGHRA and CDR2 YSYEKL. The V end lost 1 base, the J end lost 7 bases, and 10 bases lay between the germline ends. The CDR3 sequence: CASSQGRDGGYTF. In nucleotides, the CDR3 is TGCGCCAGCAGCCAAGGGCGGGATGGTGGCTACACCTTC.

This chain connects TRBV18 to TRBJ1-2; the match to TRBD1 covers 7 bases. Germline assignment: CDR1 KGHSH and CDR2 LQKENI. V lost 2 bases and J lost 2; bases outside the gene matches: 5. The length of the CDR3 is 15 residues. CDR3: CASSPSMTGNYGYTF. CDR3 nucleotides: TGTGCCAGCTCACCATCTATGACAGGGAACTATGGCTACACCTTC.

This chain joins TRBV10-3 and TRBJ2-1, with 7 bases identical to TRBD1. This CDR3 spans 13 amino acids. Looked up from germline, CDR1 is ENHRY and CDR2 is SYGVKD. J was trimmed by 0 bases and V by 7 bases; bases with no gene match: 0. The CDR3 DNA reads as TGTGCCATCACAGGGGGCTCCTACAATGAGCAGTTCTTC. Protein: CAITGGSYNEQFF.

The genes are TRBV21-1 and TRBJ2-3; TRBD1, the D gene given by the table, was not confirmed from the DNA. TRBV21-1 is marked as a pseudogene. The CDR3 runs 14 residues. The CDR3 reads CASSNHRDPDTQYF. In DNA form, the CDR3 reads TGTGCCAGCAGCAATCACAGGGACCCAGATACGCAGTATTTT.

V usage is TRBV6-1 and J usage is TRBJ2-3; D unclear. The CDR3 runs 12 residues. Deletions cut 5 bases from V and 4 bases from J, with 7 bases between. Germline V gene lookup returns CDR1 MNHNS and CDR2 SASEGT. The CDR3 region has the DNA TGTGCCAGCAGTCCCTTCGCAGATACGCAGTATTTT. This translates into CASSPFADTQYF.

The rearrangement joins TRBV7-6 to TRBJ2-7; D is perhaps TRBD1 (5 bases). Germline V CDR1 and CDR2: SGHVS, FNYEAQ. V lost 3 bases, J lost 2 bases, and 11 bases lay in between. The CDR3 sequence is 14 residues long. CDR3 residues: CASSLFGAPYEQYF. The CDR3 nucleotides read TGTGCCAGCAGCTTGTTTGGGGCCCCCTACGAGCAGTACTTC. The variable domain in full, with the rest retrieved from reference TRBV7-6 and TRBJ2-7, is GAGVSQSPRYKVTKRGQDVALRCDPISGHVSLYWYRQALGQGPEFLTYFNYEAQQDKSGLPNDRFSAERPEGSISTLTIQRTEQRDSAMYRCASSLFGAPYEQYFGPGTRLTVT.

This chain links TRBV14 with TRBJ1-4; weak D call: TRBD1 (6 bases). The length of the CDR3 is 15 residues. V was trimmed by 1 base and J by 8 bases, leaving 14 bases between them. CDR1 SGHDN and CDR2 FVKESK come from the germline V gene. The CDR3 is CASSQGRTVKEKLFF. As DNA, the CDR3 is TGTGCCAGCAGCCAAGGCCGGACAGTCAAAGAAAAACTGTTTTTT.

This clone has only one observation. V gene TRBV5-6 combines with J gene TRBJ1-3; D is possibly TRBD1 (5 bases). Germline loops: CDR1 SGHDT, CDR2 YYEEEE. The CDR3 consists of 14 residues. Trimming removed 0 bases from V and 4 bases from J, with 8 bases in between. The CDR3 nucleotides read TGTGCCAGCAGCTTGGCGGGGGAAGGAAACACCATATATTTT. It is translated as CASSLAGEGNTIYF. Supplemented by reference TRBV5-6 and TRBJ1-3, the full variable domain reads DAGVTQSPTHLIKTRGQQVTLRCSPKSGHDTVSWYQQALGQGPQFIFQYYEEEERQRGNFPDRFSGHQFPNYSSELNVNALLLGDSALYLCASSLAGEGNTIYFGEGSWLTVV.

V and J are TRBV4-1 and TRBJ2-2; no definite D call. The germline V gene has CDR1 MGHRA and CDR2 YSYEKL. V dropped 1 base and J dropped 2 bases, with 11 bases sitting between them. CDR3 length: 16 amino acids. The CDR3 bases are TGCGCCAGCAGCCAAGGGCACGGGTTTAACACCGGGGAGCTGTTTTTT. It encodes CASSQGHGFNTGELFF.

This clone was found once. The V call is TRBV29-1, the J call TRBJ2-5; possibly TRBD1 for D (7 bases). CDR1 is SQVTM and CDR2 is ANQGSEA in the germline V gene. Trimming removed 7 bases from V and 0 bases from J, with 9 bases in between. The CDR3 loop spans 12 amino acids. CDR3 sequence (DNA): TGCAGCGCCAGGGGGGACCAAGAGACCCAGTACTTC. It codes for CSARGDQETQYF.

This chain links TRBV30 with TRBJ2-7; D is possibly TRBD2 (5 bases). From germline, CDR1 is GTSNPN and CDR2 SVGIG (reference sequence). Deletions cut 1 base from V and 4 bases from J, with 11 bases between. CDR3 length: 13 amino acids. The CDR3 sequence is CAWSEGRRYEQYF. The CDR3 DNA is TGTGCCTGGAGTGAGGGTAGGAGGTACGAGCAGTACTTC.

The gene calls are TRBV5-1 and TRBJ2-3, with a tentative D call TRBD2 (6 bases). The CDR3 totals 15 residues. Trimming stripped 0 bases from V and 4 bases from J, with 12 bases between. Germline V gene sequence: CDR1 SGHRS, CDR2 YFSETQ. The CDR3 DNA reads as TGCGCCAGCAGCTTGGCTAGCGTGAACGCAGATACGCAGTATTTT. Its protein product is CASSLASVNADTQYF.

V gene TRBV6-5 combines with J gene TRBJ2-5; D uncertain. CDR3 size: 13 residues. The germline V gene encodes CDR1 MNHEY and CDR2 SVGAGI. Trimming removed 2 bases at V and 4 bases at J, with 8 bases between. This chain's CDR3 is CASSYERRETQYF. The CDR3 DNA follows: TGTGCCAGCAGTTACGAGCGACGAGAGACCCAGTACTTC.